Sequencing of this TCR beta chain was carried out in a study of OX40 agonist ivuxolimab in advanced cancers. The CDR3 loop spans 13 amino acids. J was trimmed by 5 bases and V by 6 bases; bases with no gene match: 6. The germline V gene encodes CDR1 PRHDT and CDR2 FYEKMQ (reference sequence). Details on this clone: Antigen: not known.

Study-level findings and limits: Low normalized T-cell clonal expansion was also seen in some nonresponders.

Profiled with immunoSEQ multiplex PCR; TCRdb holds only in-frame clones, not every one. The sample shows more than 45,000 clones, about nine tenths of them seen only once. The receptor was isolated from an adult with an advanced solid tumor such as melanoma, head and neck, liver or kidney cancer. Specimen: CD4+ or CD8+ T cells sorted from blood, collected in a trial of the OX40 agonist ivuxolimab. The chain uses TRBV13 and TRBJ2-7; 8 bases align to TRBD2. The CDR3 spells CASSWRGENEQYF. The CDR3 DNA follows: TGTGCCAGCAGTTGGCGGGGGGAAAACGAGCAGTACTTC.